This T cell receptor beta chain was identified in a study of blood T cells in healthy people across ages. Whole-study findings and limits: Naive and antigen-experienced cells were not separated, limiting conclusive comparison.

Primers used in a second PCR of about 7 to 12 cycles were a sample-barcoded 5' primer and a J-beta primer mix. A template-switch adaptor with 12 random nucleotides tagged each cDNA molecule. TCRdb re-analysed the 5' RACE reads in MiXCR, keeping a single row per CDR3 protein. The repertoire holds roughly 800,000 distinct CDR3 sequences, 20% to 25% seen once, with approximately 4% in the top ten. Per the germline V gene, CDR1 is DFQATT and CDR2 is SNEGSKA (reference sequence). The ends were cut back, 2 bases at V and 4 bases at J, with 12 bases in the middle. CDR3 length: 14 residues. This clonotype was seen more than once but under ten times. Its antigen is undetermined. The same sample was also studied in work on T cells of mothers and their children. That investigation notes: The yield was over 9 million TCR beta CDR3 reads from each mother and a few million from each child.

The receptor comes from a boy between 10 and 17 years old in good health. Input material: blood. The chain recombines TRBV20-1 with TRBJ2-1, with a weak D call TRBD2 (5 bases). CDR3 DNA: TGCAGTGCTAGAACCCCTAGCTTATACAATGAGCAGTTCTTC. Encoded protein: CSARTPSLYNEQFF.